These 14 T cell receptor beta chains share one sample of origin, sequenced in a study of early T cells in non-severe SARS-CoV-2 infection. TCRdb re-called the 5' RACE reads through MiXCR, storing one row per CDR3 protein. The sample holds around 55,000 distinct CDR3 sequences, around 11% seen once. Input material: whole blood. The receptors shown here come from an adult who was a healthcare worker with PCR-confirmed SARS-CoV-2 infection or an uninfected control (not recorded which).

This clonotype was detected only a few times. The gene calls are TRBV2 and TRBJ2-2, with 13 bases that match TRBD2. Germline values: CDR1 SNHLY, CDR2 FYNNEI. This CDR3 region has 16 residues. V trimming: 6 bases; J trimming: 6 bases; junction bases outside the gene matches: 7. The CDR3 region is CASRWKLAGGPGELFF. The CDR3, as DNA: TGTGCCAGCAGATGGAAACTAGCGGGAGGGCCCGGGGAGCTGTTTTTT.

This clonotype was observed a few times. This chain uses TRBV18 with TRBJ2-7; D remains ambiguous. The ends were cut back, 5 bases at V and 2 bases at J, with 10 bases in the middle. The CDR3 loop spans 13 amino acids. Germline CDR1 reads KGHSH; CDR2 reads LQKENI. CDR3 amino acids: CASSVGQPYEQYF. The CDR3 nucleotides are TGTGCCAGCTCAGTGGGTCAGCCCTACGAGCAGTACTTC.

This clonotype came up a few times. This chain joins TRBV10-1 and TRBJ2-3; D is ambiguous. Trimming took off 5 bases at V and 0 bases at J, with 15 bases between the two ends. The germline gives CDR1 WNHNN, CDR2 SYGVQD (reference sequence). This CDR3 contains 16 residues. This CDR3 is CASSPQAFTSTDTQYF. The CDR3 nucleotides are TGCGCCAGCAGTCCTCAGGCCTTTACTAGCACAGATACGCAGTATTTT.

The rearrangement links TRBV5-1 to TRBJ1-1; a possible D gene is TRBD1 (5 bases). Trimming took off 5 bases at V and 6 bases at J, with 20 bases between the two ends. Germline CDR1 SGHRS, CDR2 YFSETQ. The CDR3 spans 15 residues. Here the CDR3 DNA reads TGCGCCAGCAGTCTGAATCAGGAGAGAGGGGCTGAAGCTTTCTTT. Its protein is CASSLNQERGAEAFF. The entire variable domain, with the rest obtained from reference TRBV5-1 and TRBJ1-1, is as follows: KAGVTQTPRYLIKTRGQQVTLSCSPISGHRSVSWYQQTPGQGLQFLFEYFSETQRNKGNFPGRFSGRQFSNSRSEMNVSTLELGDSALYLCASSLNQERGAEAFFGQGTRLTVV.

Turning to this clonotype: One end of the junction does not line up with germline, which may come from a read error. The chain couples TRBV2 to TRBJ2-1; TRBD2 matches at 7 bases. Germline V gene sequence: CDR1 SNHLY, CDR2 FYNNEI. The CDR3 is 14 amino acids. The CDR3: CASSEAGPLGEQFF. For the CDR3, the DNA is TGTGCCAGCAGCGAAGCGGGACCCTTGGGTGAGCAGTTCTTC.

Details on this clonotype: A much larger clone differs by one base, so this may be a read error. J is TRBJ2-7 and V is TRBV7-2; D unresolved. The CDR3 loop spans 12 amino acids. Germline V CDR1 and CDR2: SGHTA, FQGNSA. V lost 4 bases to trimming and J lost 6 bases, with 10 bases between them. The CDR3 loop reads CASSSAAIEQYF. The CDR3 bases are TGTGCCAGCAGCTCTGCCGCGATCGAGCAGTACTTC.

This clonotype was detected only a few times. This rearrangement joins TRBV29-1 to TRBJ2-1; D is perhaps TRBD1 (6 bases). CDR3 length: 13 residues. V gave up 3 bases and J gave up 9 bases, with 15 bases separating them. CDR1 is SQVTM and CDR2 is ANQGSEA in the germline V gene. CDR3: CSVEQGSPSEQFF. The CDR3 DNA reads TGCAGCGTTGAGCAGGGGTCCCCCTCTGAGCAGTTCTTC.

This clonotype was seen repeatedly, ten times or more. This chain uses TRBV6-1 with TRBJ2-5, with 10 bases identical to TRBD2. This CDR3 comprises 14 residues. In germline, CDR1 is MNHNS, CDR2 SASEGT. Germline trimming cut 6 bases from V and 4 bases from J; bases unmatched to any gene: 5. CDR3 sequence reads: CASSLAGAGETQYF. The DNA for the CDR3 is TGTGCCAGCAGCCTAGCGGGAGCGGGAGAGACCCAGTACTTC.

This clonotype has just a few counts. V is TRBV11-2 and J is TRBJ1-6, with a tentative D call TRBD1 (5 bases). Germline-derived CDR1 and CDR2 are SGHAT and FQNNGV. V lost 2 bases and J 8 bases, leaving 16 bases between the germline ends. The CDR3 has 16 amino acids. DNA for the CDR3: TGTGCCAGCAGCTTAAACTACAGGCCCCCTTATTCACCCCTCCACTTT. This gives the protein CASSLNYRPPYSPLHF.

About this clonotype: A read error may be the cause here, since a much bigger clone is one base away. V and J are TRBV25-1 and TRBJ2-7; D not resolved. This CDR3 region has 14 residues. Between the trimmed V and J ends, which lost 7 bases and 2 bases, there was a span of 15 bases. Germline values: CDR1 MGHDK, CDR2 SYGVNS. CDR3 sequence (DNA): TGTGCCAGCACCGGGCAGCAGCCACCCTACGAGCAGTACTTC. Translated: CASTGQQPPYEQYF.

V usage is TRBV29-1 and J usage is TRBJ2-5, with D perhaps TRBD2 (6 bases). Germline lookup yields CDR1 SQVTM and CDR2 ANQGSEA. The CDR3 sequence is 13 residues long. V lost 2 bases and J 2 bases, leaving 9 bases between the germline ends. The CDR3 spells CSVERGLQETQYF. The CDR3 nucleotides are TGCAGCGTTGAAAGGGGACTGCAAGAGACCCAGTACTTC.

There are many counts of this clonotype. This chain joins TRBV28 and TRBJ2-5, with 8 positions matching TRBD2. Germline values: CDR1 MDHEN, CDR2 SYDVKM. With 3 bases clipped from V and 5 bases from J, the junction kept 5 bases outside the gene matches. CDR3 length: 14 amino acids. CDR3 nucleotide sequence: TGTGCCAGCAGTTTGGGAGCGGGAGCCGAGACCCAGTACTTC. Its translation: CASSLGAGAETQYF.

The J gene is TRBJ2-3, the V gene TRBV3-1; no clear D. V lost 5 bases, J lost 4 bases, and 7 bases lay in between. Per germline, CDR1 LGHDT and CDR2 YNNKEL (reference sequence). This CDR3 contains 12 residues. The CDR3 loop is CASSRRPDTQYF. The CDR3 DNA sequence: TGTGCCAGCAGCAGGAGACCAGATACGCAGTATTTT.

CDR3 DNA: TGTGCCAGCAGGTGGAACCAGGGGGCGGACAATGAGCAGTTCTTC. Translated, it gives CASRWNQGADNEQFF. The chain recombines TRBV11-2 with TRBJ2-1; 8 nucleotides agree with TRBD1. The CDR3 length is 15 residues. With V trimmed by 6 bases and J by 5 bases, 9 bases remained unmatched. Germline CDR1 SGHAT, CDR2 FQNNGV.